This T cell receptor beta chain was identified in a study of T cell changes during pregnancy in multiple sclerosis. The CDR3 has 17 residues. V gave up 0 bases and J gave up 8 bases, with 21 bases separating them. The germline V gene has CDR1 SGHRS and CDR2 YFSETQ. The repertoire was sequenced with immunoSEQ multiplex PCR; TCRdb's copy has only in-frame clones and lacks some. The data hold about 86,000 clones, with approximately 90% observed a single time. Source: peripheral blood, taken in the first trimester of pregnancy. This TCR was sampled from a female donor in good health, enrolled as a control in a pregnancy study. The rearrangement uses TRBV5-1 and TRBJ2-1; D remains unclear. CDR3 in amino acids: CASSLGVTRGDFDEQFF. The DNA of the CDR3 is TGCGCCAGCAGCTTGGGGGTTACGAGAGGAGATTTCGATGAGCAGTTCTTC.